This T cell receptor (beta chain) was recovered during a study of cytomegalovirus exposure and HLA in healthy donors. PCR primers comprised 60 Vbeta and 13 Jbeta primers. The repertoire was sequenced with immunoSEQ multiplex PCR; TCRdb's copy has only in-frame clones and lacks some. The data contain 55,000 to 70,000 clones, about 73% of them singletons. The CDR3 runs 13 residues. V was cut by 1 base and J by 5 bases, with 8 bases left in between. The germline gives CDR1 SEHNR, CDR2 FQNEAQ (reference sequence). Study-level findings and limits: Reportedly, a later analysis found an Asian-associated ancestry cluster had fewer N-insertions than the roughly 700-donor mean.

Concerning this clone itself: As yet, its antigen is unknown.

This chain joins TRBV7-9 and TRBJ2-5; no definite D call. This receptor was taken from a woman in her sixties in good health and CMV-seropositive. Material for sequencing was PBMCs. Here the CDR3 reads CASSLVRSETQYF. DNA of the CDR3: TGTGCCAGCAGCTTAGTCAGGTCCGAGACCCAGTACTTC.